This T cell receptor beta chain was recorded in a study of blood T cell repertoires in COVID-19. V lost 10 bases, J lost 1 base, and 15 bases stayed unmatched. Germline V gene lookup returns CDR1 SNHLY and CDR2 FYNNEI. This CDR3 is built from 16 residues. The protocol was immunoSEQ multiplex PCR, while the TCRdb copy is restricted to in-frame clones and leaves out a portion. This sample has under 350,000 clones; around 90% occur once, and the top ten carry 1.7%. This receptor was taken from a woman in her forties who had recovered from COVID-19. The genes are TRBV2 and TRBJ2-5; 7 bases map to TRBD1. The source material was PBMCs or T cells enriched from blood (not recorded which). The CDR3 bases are TGTGCCACCATTTTTGACCTTTCAGGGGGCCAAGAGACCCAGTACTTC. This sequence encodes CATIFDLSGGQETQYF.